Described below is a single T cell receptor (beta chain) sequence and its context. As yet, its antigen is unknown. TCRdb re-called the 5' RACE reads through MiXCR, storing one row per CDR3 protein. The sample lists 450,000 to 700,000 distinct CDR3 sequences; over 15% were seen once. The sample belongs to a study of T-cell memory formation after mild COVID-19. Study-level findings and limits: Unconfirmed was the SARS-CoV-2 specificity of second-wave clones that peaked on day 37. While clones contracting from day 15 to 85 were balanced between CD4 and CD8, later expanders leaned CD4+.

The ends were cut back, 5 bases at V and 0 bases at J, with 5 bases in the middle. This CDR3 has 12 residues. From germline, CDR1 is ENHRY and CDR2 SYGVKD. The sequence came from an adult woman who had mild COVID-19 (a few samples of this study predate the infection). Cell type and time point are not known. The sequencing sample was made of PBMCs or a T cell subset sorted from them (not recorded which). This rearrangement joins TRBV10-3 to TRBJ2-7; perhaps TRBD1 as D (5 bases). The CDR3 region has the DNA TGTGCCATCAGTCAGGGCTCCTACGAGCAGTACTTC. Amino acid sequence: CAISQGSYEQYF.